This T cell receptor (beta chain) was identified in a study of CD8+CD57+ T cells in acquired aplastic anemia. At the level of the study: When averaged, DNA from sorted CD4+ and CD8+ cells came to 2.5 to 4 ug.

The use of genomic DNA as template underpinned the TCR beta VDJ and CDR3 profiling. TCRdb re-analysed the reads in MiXCR, keeping a single row per CDR3 protein. Found here are roughly 190,000 distinct CDR3 sequences, approximately 50% of them singletons; the top ten hold over 7.5%. By flow cytometry, patients selected for sequencing had shown an expansion of CD8+CD57+ cells. Looked up from germline, CDR1 is SGHAT and CDR2 is FQNNGV. Trimming shortened V by 5 bases and J by 4 bases, and 15 bases separated the two germline ends. The CDR3 is 16 residues long. This clonotype was counted ten times or more.

V usage is TRBV11-2 and J usage is TRBJ1-6; a possible D gene is TRBD1 (6 bases). This TCR was recovered from a human donor with aplastic anemia. Sequenced material: sorted CD4+, CD8+, or CD8+CD57+ T cells (not recorded which) from PBMCs. The CDR3 is CASSARQADYNSPLHF. DNA of the CDR3: TGTGCCAGCAGCGCCCGACAGGCTGATTATAATTCACCCCTCCACTTT.